A single sample gave rise to the 25 T cell receptor beta chains below, sequenced in a study of shared clonotypes between healthy human individuals. Here immunoSEQ multiplex PCR was the method, and the copy in TCRdb shows in-frame clones only, minus some. The table shows about 2 million clones, with about 95% occurring only once. Naive CD8 isolation took CD45RO-negative cells positively selected for CCR7 and excluded terminally differentiated effector memory CD45RA+ cells. The sample comprised naive CD8+ T cells sorted from blood. All receptors come from a man between 18 and 35 years old in good health.

V is TRBV11-2 and J is TRBJ2-1; TRBD1 is a possible D gene (5 bases). This CDR3 has 13 residues. V lost 1 base and J lost 7, with 8 bases in between. Germline V gene data show CDR1 as SGHAT and CDR2 as FQNNGV. The CDR3 bases are TGTGCCAGCAGCTTAGTATCAGGGAATGAGCAGTTCTTC. Protein: CASSLVSGNEQFF.

The chain recombines TRBV15 with TRBJ1-1, with D possibly matching TRBD1 (5 bases). The V end was cut by 3 bases, the J end by 3 bases, with 11 bases between. Germline assignment: CDR1 LNHNV and CDR2 YYDKDF (reference sequence). This CDR3 is 14 amino acids long. The CDR3 DNA sequence: TGTGCCACCAGCAGGACAGAAGGGGACACTGAAGCTTTCTTT. Its protein is CATSRTEGDTEAFF.

With respect to this clone: The sample contains more than one DNA sequence encoding this CDR3. The chain employs TRBV6-1 and TRBJ2-7; D call uncertain. The length of the CDR3 is 15 residues. The V end was cut by 2 bases, the J end by 0 bases, with 11 bases between. In germline, CDR1 is MNHNS, CDR2 SASEGT. The CDR3 sequence: CASSELGLGSYEQYF. CDR3 bases: TGTGCCAGCAGTGAATTAGGCCTTGGCTCCTACGAGCAGTACTTC.

Note on this clone: The sample carries other DNA sequences with the same CDR3. The CDR3 bases are TGTGCCAGCGGCACCGGGACAGGTTATCAAGAGACCCAGTACTTC. This gives the protein CASGTGTGYQETQYF. The V call is TRBV6-5, the J call TRBJ2-5; 8 bases fit TRBD1. Germline V gives CDR1 MNHEY, CDR2 SVGAGI. The CDR3 consists of 15 residues. The J segment lost 2 bases and the V segment lost 8 bases, leaving 10 bases of the junction unmatched.

Points on this clone: The same CDR3 arises from other DNA sequences in this sample as well. V gene TRBV27 combines with J gene TRBJ1-5; unclear D gene. CDR1 is MNHEY, CDR2 SMNVEV, per germline (reference sequence). The CDR3 extends over 13 amino acids. Between the trimmed V and J ends, which lost 8 bases and 0 bases, there was a span of 8 bases. The chain's CDR3 is CASRQYSNQPQHF. CDR3 coding DNA: TGTGCCAGCCGGCAATATAGCAATCAGCCCCAGCATTTT.

The table lists this clone with a few counts. Other DNA sequences within the sample encode an identical CDR3. DNA for the CDR3: TGTGCCAGCAGCGTAGGGGCAGACACCTACGAGCAGTACTTC. Encoded protein: CASSVGADTYEQYF. The chain is built from TRBV9 and TRBJ2-7; no clear D. Germline V gives CDR1 SGDLS, CDR2 YYNGEE. Trimming stripped 0 bases from V and 2 bases from J, with 9 bases between. The CDR3 is made up of 14 amino acids.

This rearrangement joins TRBV6-4 to TRBJ1-4; possible D gene TRBD1, 5 bases. CDR1 and CDR2 from the germline V gene are MRHNA and SNTAGT. The CDR3 has 14 residues. Trimming stripped 0 bases from V and 8 bases from J, with 10 bases between. For the CDR3, the DNA is TGTGCCAGCAGTGACTCGGCAGGGAGCGAAAAACTGTTTTTT. This sequence encodes CASSDSAGSEKLFF.

The rearrangement joins TRBV30 to TRBJ2-7; D uncertain. This CDR3 is 12 amino acids long. V was cut by 2 bases and J by 4 bases, with 9 bases left in between. CDR1 is GTSNPN, CDR2 SVGIG, per germline (reference sequence). CDR3 in DNA: TGTGCCTGGAGTCCCTCCTTGTACGAGCAGTACTTC. Translation gives CAWSPSLYEQYF.

The genes are TRBV27 and TRBJ1-2; D is unresolved. The CDR3 has 13 residues. Per germline, CDR1 MNHEY and CDR2 SMNVEV (reference sequence). Trimming stripped 2 bases from V and 4 bases from J, with 8 bases between. CDR3 sequence (DNA): TGTGCCAGCAGTTTAAAACTGACCTATGGCTACACCTTC. Protein: CASSLKLTYGYTF.

The chain recombines TRBV7-9 with TRBJ2-3, with a weak D call TRBD2 (6 bases). The CDR3 is made up of 18 amino acids. Germline V gene data show CDR1 as SEHNR and CDR2 as FQNEAQ (reference sequence). With 5 bases removed from V and 5 bases from J, the gap between germline ends came to 26 bases. In DNA form, the CDR3 reads TGTGCCAGCAGCCCGGGGACTGCCGCGCGAGGAGACGGAGATACGCAGTATTTT. Translated: CASSPGTAARGDGDTQYF.

This chain links TRBV4-3 with TRBJ2-1; D might be TRBD1 (5 bases). Trimming removed 3 bases from V and 0 bases from J, with 15 bases in between. Germline lookup yields CDR1 LGHNA and CDR2 YSLEER. This CDR3 spans 17 amino acids. Here the CDR3 reads CASSQGLGDSSYNEQFF. The CDR3, as DNA: TGCGCCAGCAGCCAGGGTCTTGGAGACAGCTCCTACAATGAGCAGTTCTTC.

This clone occurred once. The chain recombines TRBV6-5 with TRBJ1-2; D might be TRBD1 (5 bases). Trimming took 10 bases from V and 3 from J, leaving 12 bases between them. The CDR3 is made up of 12 amino acids. Germline V gene sequence: CDR1 MNHEY, CDR2 SVGAGI. The CDR3 DNA reads TGTGCCACCTGGGGGGTGGACTATGGCTACACCTTC. Its translation is CATWGVDYGYTF.

This chain connects TRBV4-3 to TRBJ2-1; D remains ambiguous. Germline values: CDR1 LGHNA, CDR2 YSLEER. V was shortened by 1 base and J by 1 base, with 11 bases between the two germline ends. The CDR3 extends over 16 amino acids. CDR3 coding DNA: TGCGCCAGCAGCCAAGGCTCACCCCTTTCCTACAATGAGCAGTTCTTC. Protein product: CASSQGSPLSYNEQFF.

On this clone itself: At one end, the junction sequence differs from germline, possibly due to a read error. V usage is TRBV28 and J usage is TRBJ2-3; D ambiguous. Germline-derived CDR1 and CDR2 are MDHEN and SYDVKM. The CDR3 runs 11 residues. The CDR3 DNA is TGTGCCAGCAGTTTGGGCCCTGACTCCTCCTTT. Translation gives CASSLGPDSSF.

This chain connects TRBV2 to TRBJ2-2; 8 bases are a match to TRBD2. Germline values: CDR1 SNHLY, CDR2 FYNNEI. V lost 6 bases and J lost 5; bases outside the gene matches: 5. The CDR3 sequence is 14 residues long. CDR3 DNA sequence: TGTGCCAGCAGCATGGCGGGAGGAACCGGGGAGCTGTTTTTT. Protein: CASSMAGGTGELFF.

This chain connects TRBV5-6 to TRBJ2-7; 7 nucleotides agree with TRBD2. The length of the CDR3 is 13 residues. The germline CDR1 and CDR2 sequences are SGHDT and YYEEEE. J lost 7 bases, V lost 5 bases, and 9 bases had no gene match. This CDR3 reads CASSEAGVGEQYF. The CDR3 DNA follows: TGTGCCAGCAGTGAGGCGGGAGTGGGAGAGCAGTACTTC.

The J gene is TRBJ2-3, the V gene TRBV5-4, with D hard to call. Germline CDR1 reads SGHNT; CDR2 reads YYREEE (reference sequence). The CDR3 length is 13 residues. Trimming cost V 7 bases and J 0 bases, with 9 bases left between them. CDR3 sequence (DNA): TGTGCCAGCTGGGGTGCTAGCACAGATACGCAGTATTTT. It codes for CASWGASTDTQYF.

This clone was found once. This sequence joins TRBV11-2 and TRBJ2-1, with 14 nucleotides matching TRBD2. Germline V CDR1 and CDR2: SGHAT, FQNNGV. CDR3 length: 17 residues. V lost 5 bases to trimming and J lost 2 bases; unmatched junction nucleotides: 5. This CDR3 is CASSPTSGGGPYNEQFF. The CDR3 nucleotides read TGTGCCAGCAGCCCGACTAGCGGGGGGGGCCCCTACAATGAGCAGTTCTTC.

The chain joins TRBV7-3 to TRBJ1-6; 7 positions match TRBD1. The CDR3 runs 16 residues. Per germline, CDR1 SGHTA and CDR2 FQGTGA. Trimming at V came to 1 base and at J to 1 base, leaving 1 base not matched to a gene. CDR3 DNA sequence: TGTGCCAGCAGCTTAAGGGACAGTTCCTATAATTCACCCCTCCACTTT. It is translated as CASSLRDSSYNSPLHF.

The rearrangement joins TRBV9 to TRBJ2-1; TRBD2 matches 8 bases. With V trimmed by 3 bases and J by 4 bases, 9 bases remained unmatched. Germline assignment: CDR1 SGDLS and CDR2 YYNGEE. There are 16 residues in the CDR3. The chain's CDR3 is CASSAEAGAGYNEQFF. CDR3 nucleotides: TGTGCCAGCAGCGCCGAAGCGGGAGCGGGATACAATGAGCAGTTCTTC.

This rearrangement joins TRBV25-1 to TRBJ1-5; no clear D. Germline V CDR1 and CDR2: MGHDK, SYGVNS. CDR3 length: 13 residues. Trimming cost V 5 bases and J 8 bases, with 13 bases left between them. The CDR3 bases are TGTGCCAGCAGTCGGTTGGGCACGGAGCCCCAGCATTTT. It specifies CASSRLGTEPQHF. Full variable domain (rest looked up from reference TRBV25-1 and TRBJ1-5): EADIYQTPRYLVIGTGKKITLECSQTMGHDKMYWYQQDPGMELHLIHYSYGVNSTEKGDLSSESTVSRIRTEHFPLTLESARPSHTSQYLCASSRLGTEPQHFGDGTRLSIL.

The chain links TRBV23-1 to TRBJ2-7, with a weak D call TRBD2 (5 bases). TRBV23-1 is filed as an ORF, its function uncertain. The V end lost 8 bases, the J end lost 3 bases, and 8 bases lay between the germline ends. The CDR3 runs to 11 residues. Written as DNA, the CDR3 is TGCGCCAGCCCTAGCTTCTACGAGCAGTACTTC. Translated, it gives CASPSFYEQYF.

CDR3 DNA: TGTGCCAGCTCGGCGGGACTCCAACGGGGCACAGATACGCAGTATTTT. Translating gives CASSAGLQRGTDTQYF. The rearrangement uses TRBV2 and TRBJ2-3; D perhaps matches TRBD2 (6 bases). The germline V gene encodes CDR1 SNHLY and CDR2 FYNNEI. The V gene lost 8 bases and the J gene lost 1 base, with 19 bases spanning the gap. The CDR3 extends over 16 amino acids.

The chain carries TRBV6-5 and TRBJ2-7; D is unresolved. V lost 5 bases and J 2 bases, leaving 16 bases between the germline ends. The length of the CDR3 is 15 residues. Germline V lookup: CDR1 MNHEY, CDR2 SVGAGI. The DNA of the CDR3 is TGTGCCAGCAGTAAGTACAGCTACTTGACCTACGAGCAGTACTTC. Amino acid sequence: CASSKYSYLTYEQYF.

The chain couples TRBV30 to TRBJ1-4; 7 bases line up with TRBD1. The junction had 5 bases not matched to a gene; V was cut back by 3 bases and J by 4 bases. The CDR3 extends over 14 amino acids. The germline gives CDR1 GTSNPN, CDR2 SVGIG (reference sequence). CDR3 residues: CAWSEDRYNEKLFF. DNA for the CDR3: TGTGCCTGGAGCGAGGACAGGTATAATGAAAAACTGTTTTTT.